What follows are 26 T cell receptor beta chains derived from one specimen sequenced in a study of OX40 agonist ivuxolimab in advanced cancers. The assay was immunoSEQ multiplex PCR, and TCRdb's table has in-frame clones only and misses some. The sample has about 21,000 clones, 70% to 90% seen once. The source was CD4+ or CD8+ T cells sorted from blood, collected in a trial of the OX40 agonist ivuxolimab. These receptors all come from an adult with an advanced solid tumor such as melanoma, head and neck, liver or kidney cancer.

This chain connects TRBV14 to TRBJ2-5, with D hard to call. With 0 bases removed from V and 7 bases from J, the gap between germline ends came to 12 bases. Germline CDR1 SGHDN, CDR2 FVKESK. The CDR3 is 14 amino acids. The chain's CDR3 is CASSQDRVTRTQYF. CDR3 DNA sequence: TGTGCCAGCAGCCAAGATCGGGTGACGCGGACCCAGTACTTC.

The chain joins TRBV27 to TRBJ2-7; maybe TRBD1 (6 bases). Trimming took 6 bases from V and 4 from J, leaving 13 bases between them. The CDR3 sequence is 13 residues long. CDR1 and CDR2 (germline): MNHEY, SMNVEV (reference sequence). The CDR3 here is CASRPGHLYEQYF. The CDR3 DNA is TGTGCCAGCAGACCGGGACACCTTTACGAGCAGTACTTC.

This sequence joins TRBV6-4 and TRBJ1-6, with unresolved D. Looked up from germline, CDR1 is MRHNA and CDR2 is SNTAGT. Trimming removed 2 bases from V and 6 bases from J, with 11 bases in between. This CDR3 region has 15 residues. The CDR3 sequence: CASSDDIRFNSPLHF. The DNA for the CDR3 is TGTGCCAGCAGTGACGATATTCGGTTTAATTCACCCCTCCACTTT.

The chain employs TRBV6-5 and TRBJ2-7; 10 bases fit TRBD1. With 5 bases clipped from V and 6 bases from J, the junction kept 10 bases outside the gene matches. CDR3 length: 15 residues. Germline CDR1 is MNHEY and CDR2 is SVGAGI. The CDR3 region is CASSQGWGQGSEQYF. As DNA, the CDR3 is TGTGCCAGCAGTCAGGGGTGGGGACAGGGGAGCGAGCAGTACTTC.

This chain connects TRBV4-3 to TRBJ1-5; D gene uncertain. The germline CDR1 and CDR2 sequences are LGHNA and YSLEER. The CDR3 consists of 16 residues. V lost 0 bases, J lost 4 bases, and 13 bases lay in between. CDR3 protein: CASSQEPCGENQPQHF. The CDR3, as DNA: TGCGCCAGCAGCCAAGAGCCGTGCGGAGAAAATCAGCCCCAGCATTTT.

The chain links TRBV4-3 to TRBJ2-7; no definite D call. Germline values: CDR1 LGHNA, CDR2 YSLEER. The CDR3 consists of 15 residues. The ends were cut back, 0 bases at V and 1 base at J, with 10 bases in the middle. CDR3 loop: CASSQDLLRSYEQYF. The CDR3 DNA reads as TGCGCCAGCAGCCAAGATCTCCTGAGATCCTACGAGCAGTACTTC.

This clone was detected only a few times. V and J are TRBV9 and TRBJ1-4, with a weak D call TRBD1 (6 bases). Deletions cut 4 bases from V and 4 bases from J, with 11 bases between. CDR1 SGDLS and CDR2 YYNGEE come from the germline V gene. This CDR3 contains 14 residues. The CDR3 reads CASSFQDSNEKLFF. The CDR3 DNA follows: TGTGCCAGCAGCTTCCAGGACAGTAATGAAAAACTGTTTTTT.

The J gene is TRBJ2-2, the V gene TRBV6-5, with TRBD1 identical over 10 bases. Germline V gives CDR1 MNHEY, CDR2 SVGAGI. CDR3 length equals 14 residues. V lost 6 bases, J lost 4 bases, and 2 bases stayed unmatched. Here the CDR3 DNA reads TGTGCCAGCAGGCGGACAGGGGGCACCGGGGAGCTGTTTTTT. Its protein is CASRRTGGTGELFF.

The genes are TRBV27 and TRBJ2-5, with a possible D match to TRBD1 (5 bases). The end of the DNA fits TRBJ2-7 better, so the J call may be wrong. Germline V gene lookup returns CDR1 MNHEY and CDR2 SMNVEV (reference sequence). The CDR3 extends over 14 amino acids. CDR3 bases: TGTGCCAGCAGTTTAGGGGCCGGCTCCTACGAGCAGTACTTC. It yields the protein CASSLGAGSYEQYF.

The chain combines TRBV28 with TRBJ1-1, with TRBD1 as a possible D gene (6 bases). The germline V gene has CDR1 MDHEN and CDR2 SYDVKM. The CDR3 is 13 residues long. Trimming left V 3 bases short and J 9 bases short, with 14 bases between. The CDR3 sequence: CASSLGWTDKAFF. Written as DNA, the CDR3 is TGTGCCAGCAGTTTGGGCTGGACAGATAAAGCTTTCTTT. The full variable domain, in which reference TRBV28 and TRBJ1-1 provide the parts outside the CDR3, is DVKVTQSSRYLVKRTGEKVFLECVQDMDHENMFWYRQDPGLGLRLIYFSYDVKMKEKGDIPEGYSVSREKKERFSLILESASTNQTSMYLCASSLGWTDKAFFGQGTRLTVV.

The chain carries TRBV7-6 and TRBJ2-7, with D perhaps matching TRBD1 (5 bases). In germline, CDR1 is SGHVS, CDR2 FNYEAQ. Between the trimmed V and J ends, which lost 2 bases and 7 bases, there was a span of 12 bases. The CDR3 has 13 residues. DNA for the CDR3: TGTGCCAGCAGCTTAAAAAGGGGTGGAGAGCAGTACTTC. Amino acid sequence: CASSLKRGGEQYF.

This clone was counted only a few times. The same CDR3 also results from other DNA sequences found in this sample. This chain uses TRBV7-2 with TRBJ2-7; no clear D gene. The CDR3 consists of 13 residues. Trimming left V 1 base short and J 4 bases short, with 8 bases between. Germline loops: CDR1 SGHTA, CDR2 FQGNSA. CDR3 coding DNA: TGTGCCAGCAGCTTAGAAGCCGAATACGAGCAGTACTTC. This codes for CASSLEAEYEQYF.

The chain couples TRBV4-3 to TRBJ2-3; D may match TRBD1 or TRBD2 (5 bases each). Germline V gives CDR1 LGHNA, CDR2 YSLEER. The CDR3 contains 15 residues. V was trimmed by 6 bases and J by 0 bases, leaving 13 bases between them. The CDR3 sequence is CASRVGWGSTDTQYF. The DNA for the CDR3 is TGCGCCAGCAGAGTGGGGTGGGGGAGCACAGATACGCAGTATTTT.

The CDR3 reads CASRTGLSNQPQHF. Written as DNA, the CDR3 is TGTGCCAGCAGGACGGGTCTTAGCAATCAGCCCCAGCATTTT. V gene TRBV2 combines with J gene TRBJ1-5; D gene unclear. Trimming cost V 6 bases and J 0 bases, with 9 bases left between them. The CDR3 is 14 amino acids. Germline V CDR1 and CDR2: SNHLY, FYNNEI.

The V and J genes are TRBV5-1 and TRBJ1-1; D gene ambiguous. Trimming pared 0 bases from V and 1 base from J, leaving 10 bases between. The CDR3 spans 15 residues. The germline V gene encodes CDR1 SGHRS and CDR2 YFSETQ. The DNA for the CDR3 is TGCGCCAGCAGCTTGGGAATCAGTGGGAACACTGAAGCTTTCTTT. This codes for CASSLGISGNTEAFF.

This chain's CDR3 is CSVETGGYVYGYTF. The CDR3 DNA follows: TGCAGCGTTGAGACAGGGGGATATGTCTATGGCTACACCTTC. V is TRBV29-1 and J is TRBJ1-2, with TRBD1 matching over 9 bases. Losses at the gene ends were 3 bases for V and 4 bases for J; bases not matched to a gene: 6. Germline-derived CDR1 and CDR2 are SQVTM and ANQGSEA. The CDR3 has 14 residues. Supplemented by reference TRBV29-1 and TRBJ1-2, the full variable domain reads SAVISQKPSRDICQRGTSLTIQCQVDSQVTMMFWYRQQPGQSLTLIATANQGSEATYESGFVIDKFPISRPNLTFSTLTVSNMSPEDSSIYLCSVETGGYVYGYTFGSGTRLTVV.

CDR3 sequence reads: CSARDVQEAFF. The CDR3 DNA reads TGCAGTGCTAGAGACGTGCAGGAGGCTTTCTTT. The genes are TRBV20-1 and TRBJ1-1, with D uncertain. This CDR3 region has 11 residues. V lost 0 bases and J 11 bases, leaving 10 bases between the germline ends. Per germline, CDR1 DFQATT and CDR2 SNEGSKA (reference sequence).

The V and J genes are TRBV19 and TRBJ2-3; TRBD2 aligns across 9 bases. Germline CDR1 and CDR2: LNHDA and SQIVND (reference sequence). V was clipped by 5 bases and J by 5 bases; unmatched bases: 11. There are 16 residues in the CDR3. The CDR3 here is CASSPERLAGLDTQYF. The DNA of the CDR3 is TGTGCCAGTAGTCCCGAGCGGCTAGCGGGGTTAGATACGCAGTATTTT.

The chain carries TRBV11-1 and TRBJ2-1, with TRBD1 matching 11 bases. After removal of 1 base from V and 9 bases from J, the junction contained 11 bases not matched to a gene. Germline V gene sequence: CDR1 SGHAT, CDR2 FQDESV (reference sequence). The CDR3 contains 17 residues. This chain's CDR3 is CASSLGVVDRGRVEQFF. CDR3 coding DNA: TGTGCCAGCAGCTTAGGAGTAGTGGACAGGGGGCGCGTTGAGCAGTTCTTC.

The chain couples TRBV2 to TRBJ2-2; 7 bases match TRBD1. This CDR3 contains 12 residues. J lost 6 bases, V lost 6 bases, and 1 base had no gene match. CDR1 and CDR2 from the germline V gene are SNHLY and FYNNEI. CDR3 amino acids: CASRTGSGELFF. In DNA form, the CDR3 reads TGTGCCAGCAGGACAGGGTCCGGGGAGCTGTTTTTT.

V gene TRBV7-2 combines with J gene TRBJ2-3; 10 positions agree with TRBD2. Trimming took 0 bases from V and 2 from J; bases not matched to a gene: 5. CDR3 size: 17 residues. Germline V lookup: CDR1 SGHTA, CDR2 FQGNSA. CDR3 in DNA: TGTGCCAGCAGCTTAGCGCAACTAGCGGGGCTCACAGATACGCAGTATTTT. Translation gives CASSLAQLAGLTDTQYF.

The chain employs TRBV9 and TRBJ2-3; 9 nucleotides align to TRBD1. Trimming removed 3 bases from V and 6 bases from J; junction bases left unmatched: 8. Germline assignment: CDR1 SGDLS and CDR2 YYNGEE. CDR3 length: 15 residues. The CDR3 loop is CASSAYGTGRDTQYF. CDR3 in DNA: TGTGCCAGCAGCGCATATGGGACAGGGCGGGATACGCAGTATTTT.

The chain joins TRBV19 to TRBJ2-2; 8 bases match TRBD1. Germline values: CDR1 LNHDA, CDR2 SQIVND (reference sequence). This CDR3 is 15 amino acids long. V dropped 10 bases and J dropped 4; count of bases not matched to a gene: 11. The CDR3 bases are TGTGCCACCTGCAGACAGGGGATTGGCACCGGGGAGCTGTTTTTT. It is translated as CATCRQGIGTGELFF.

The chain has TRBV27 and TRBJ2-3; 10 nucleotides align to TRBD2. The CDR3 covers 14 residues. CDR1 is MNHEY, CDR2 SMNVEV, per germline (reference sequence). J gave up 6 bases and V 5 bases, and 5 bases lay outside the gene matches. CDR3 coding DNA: TGTGCCAGCAGTCGTAGCGGGAGGACCGATACGCAGTATTTT. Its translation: CASSRSGRTDTQYF.

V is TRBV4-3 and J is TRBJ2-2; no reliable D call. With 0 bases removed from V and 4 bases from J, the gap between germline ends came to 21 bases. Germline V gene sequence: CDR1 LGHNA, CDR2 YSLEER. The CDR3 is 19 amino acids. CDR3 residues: CASSQDGPAASGFTGELFF. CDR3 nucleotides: TGCGCCAGCAGCCAAGATGGCCCCGCGGCGTCTGGTTTCACCGGGGAGCTGTTTTTT.

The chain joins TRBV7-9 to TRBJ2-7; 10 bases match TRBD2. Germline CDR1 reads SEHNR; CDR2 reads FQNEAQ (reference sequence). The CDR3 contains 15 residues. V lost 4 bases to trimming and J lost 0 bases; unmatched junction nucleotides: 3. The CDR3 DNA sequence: TGTGCCAGCAGCTCCGGGACTAGCGTCTCCTACGAGCAGTACTTC. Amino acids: CASSSGTSVSYEQYF.